This passage covers 15 T cell receptor beta chains from one sample sequenced in a study of T-cell reconstitution after alpha-beta-depleted transplantation in children. This sample's TCRbeta library carried unique molecular identifier barcodes. TCRdb used MiXCR to reprocess the PCR reads, holding one entry per CDR3 protein. This sample has 15,000 to 20,000 distinct CDR3 sequences, with roughly 12% found just once. This specimen consisted of PBMCs, mostly from graft donor cells, obtained 180 days after TCRalphabeta/CD19-depleted stem cell transplant. All receptors come from a boy younger than two who had a stem cell transplant for Wiskott-Aldrich syndrome, so the T cells may come from the graft donor.

This clonotype was picked up many times. A much bigger clone sits one base away, suggesting this may be a read error. The rearrangement joins TRBV2 to TRBJ2-6; either TRBD1 or TRBD2 may supply D (5 bases each). This CDR3 is 15 amino acids long. The germline V gene has CDR1 SNHLY and CDR2 FYNNEI. CDR3 sequence: CASSERGSGANGLTF. The CDR3 DNA follows: TGTGCCAGCAGTGAACGGGGCTCTGGGGCCAACGGCCTGACTTTC.

Only a few counts were recorded for this clonotype. The chain links TRBV7-2 to TRBJ2-7; D remains unclear. The length of the CDR3 is 14 residues. Trimming took off 5 bases at V and 0 bases at J, with 11 bases between the two ends. Germline V gene sequence: CDR1 SGHTA, CDR2 FQGNSA. The CDR3 DNA is TGTGCCAGCAGCCCCCGGGCCAGCTCCTACGAGCAGTACTTC. Residues: CASSPRASSYEQYF.

This clonotype was counted a few times. The chain links TRBV5-1 to TRBJ1-2; D is possibly TRBD1 (6 bases). Germline V lookup: CDR1 SGHRS, CDR2 YFSETQ. Trimming left V 0 bases short and J 7 bases short, with 16 bases between. The CDR3 consists of 15 residues. The CDR3 here is CASSLDRDGGPGYTF. CDR3 DNA sequence: TGCGCCAGCAGCTTGGACAGGGATGGCGGGCCTGGCTACACCTTC. Based on the CDR3 plus reference TRBV5-1 and TRBJ1-2, the full variable domain is KAGVTQTPRYLIKTRGQQVTLSCSPISGHRSVSWYQQTPGQGLQFLFEYFSETQRNKGNFPGRFSGRQFSNSRSEMNVSTLELGDSALYLCASSLDRDGGPGYTFGSGTRLTVV.

This clonotype was counted a few times. This chain connects TRBV2 to TRBJ1-5; no clear D gene. The CDR3 contains 14 residues. With 2 bases removed from V and 0 bases from J, the gap between germline ends came to 5 bases. From germline, CDR1 is SNHLY and CDR2 FYNNEI. This CDR3 reads CASSERVSNQPQHF. Here the CDR3 DNA reads TGTGCCAGCAGTGAAAGGGTTAGCAATCAGCCCCAGCATTTT.

V usage is TRBV2 and J usage is TRBJ2-3; no clear D. This CDR3 is 12 amino acids long. Trimming stripped 0 bases from V and 3 bases from J, with 1 base between. Per the germline V gene, CDR1 is SNHLY and CDR2 is FYNNEI. CDR3 in amino acids: CASSEATDTQYF. CDR3 nucleotides: TGTGCCAGCAGTGAAGCGACAGATACGCAGTATTTT.

J is TRBJ2-1 and V is TRBV3-1; TRBD2 matches 10 bases. From germline, CDR1 is LGHDT and CDR2 YNNKEL (reference sequence). The CDR3 is 13 amino acids. With 4 bases clipped from V and 6 bases from J, the junction kept 0 bases outside the gene matches. The DNA for the CDR3 is TGTGCCAGCAGCCGGACTAGCGGCAATGAGCAGTTCTTC. This sequence encodes CASSRTSGNEQFF.

In this sample, this clonotype turned up a few times. The chain recombines TRBV10-3 with TRBJ1-6, with D perhaps TRBD1 (5 bases). Germline CDR1 and CDR2: ENHRY and SYGVKD. Trimming cost V 6 bases and J 9 bases, with 15 bases left between them. The CDR3 covers 14 residues. In DNA form, the CDR3 reads TGTGCCATCAGCCCGGGGGGTTTCGGTTCACCCCTCCACTTT. Translation: CAISPGGFGSPLHF.

The rearrangement joins TRBV12-3 or TRBV12-4 to TRBJ1-1; D uncertain. V dropped 5 bases and J dropped 2 bases, with 15 bases sitting between them. The CDR3 has 15 amino acids. CDR3 nucleotide sequence: TGTGCCAGCAGTCCACAGATTACAGCCAACACTGAAGCTTTCTTT. Translating gives CASSPQITANTEAFF.

The chain has TRBV27 and TRBJ1-5; TRBD1 matches at 9 bases. CDR1 MNHEY and CDR2 SMNVEV come from the germline V gene (reference sequence). V lost 6 bases and J lost 6; bases outside the gene matches: 6. The CDR3 has 14 amino acids. CDR3 region: CASSAQGATQPQHF. In DNA form, the CDR3 reads TGTGCCAGCAGCGCACAGGGGGCAACTCAGCCCCAGCATTTT.

There are many counts of this clonotype. The V gene is TRBV19, the J gene TRBJ1-5; no clear D gene. The CDR3 loop spans 15 amino acids. The germline V gene encodes CDR1 LNHDA and CDR2 SQIVND (reference sequence). Trimming removed 6 bases from V and 2 bases from J, with 14 bases in between. Here the CDR3 DNA reads TGTGCCAGTAGGGCCACGGGTCGGGGCAATCAGCCCCAGCATTTT. Translating it yields CASRATGRGNQPQHF.

This clonotype appeared many times. The chain combines TRBV20-1 with TRBJ2-2, with D tentatively TRBD2 (5 bases). Germline lookup yields CDR1 DFQATT and CDR2 SNEGSKA (reference sequence). The CDR3 sequence is 14 residues long. The V and J ends lost 3 bases and 1 base respectively, with 9 bases between them. CDR3 residues: CSASGGRNTGELFF. Here the CDR3 DNA reads TGCAGTGCTAGTGGTGGGAGGAACACCGGGGAGCTGTTTTTT.

This clonotype came up a few times. The rearrangement joins TRBV20-1 to TRBJ2-3; D perhaps matches TRBD2 (6 bases). The CDR3 is 12 residues long. V dropped 1 base and J dropped 4 bases, with 6 bases sitting between them. CDR1 is DFQATT, CDR2 SNEGSKA, per germline (reference sequence). CDR3 bases: TGCAGTGCTAGAGCGGGGGCAGATACGCAGTATTTT. Protein sequence: CSARAGADTQYF.

The table lists this clonotype with a few counts. The genes are TRBV3-1 and TRBJ2-7; 8 bases map to TRBD2. CDR3 length: 16 residues. Germline trimming cut 2 bases from V and 0 bases from J; bases unmatched to any gene: 6. Germline CDR1 reads LGHDT; CDR2 reads YNNKEL (reference sequence). In DNA, the CDR3 is TGTGCCAGCAGCCAACGGCTAGCGGGCAGCTCCTACGAGCAGTACTTC. Protein: CASSQRLAGSSYEQYF.

Relative to its sample, this clonotype is medium-sized. The V and J genes are TRBV6-5 and TRBJ1-4; D is uncertain. Trimming left V 0 bases short and J 8 bases short, with 13 bases between. The CDR3 extends over 15 amino acids. The germline V gene encodes CDR1 MNHEY and CDR2 SVGAGI. The CDR3 DNA reads as TGTGCCAGCAGTTACTCTCTCGGAATCGGAGAAAAACTGTTTTTT. As protein: CASSYSLGIGEKLFF.

This clonotype is labeled large (0.1 to 1%). The chain employs TRBV2 and TRBJ1-3; a possible D gene is TRBD1 (5 bases). Germline V CDR1 and CDR2: SNHLY, FYNNEI. Trimming removed 2 bases from V and 2 bases from J, with 7 bases in between. The CDR3 covers 14 residues. The CDR3 protein is CASSEMGPGNTIYF. CDR3 sequence (DNA): TGTGCCAGCAGTGAAATGGGGCCTGGAAACACCATATATTTT.